This T cell receptor beta chain was documented in a study of shared clonotypes between healthy human individuals (dated by TCRdb to the early 2020s). For context, the study as a whole: A few men and a couple of women, aged 18 to 49 years, made up the cohort. Blood TCR repertoires of about 5 healthy adults were deeply sequenced to estimate repertoire size and the extent of clonotype sharing between individuals. To increase sequencing depth and limit assay-specific biases, TCR repertoire library preparation and sequencing were carried out by different laboratories using diverse techniques. Leukapheresis yielded between about 0.9 and 8.9 billion PBMCs per donor.

As to this clone: Its antigen is still unknown. Since a far larger clone is one base different, this is likely a read error. A read error is likely, as this CDR3 ends without the conserved phenylalanine or tryptophan.

Healthy HIV-negative adults with no recently reported acute infections or vaccinations were included as donors. Only Caucasian adults living in Nashville, Tennessee, USA were represented among the donors. For unsorted samples, 85 million to 100 million PBMCs were counted, and genomic DNA was extracted using the QIAamp DNA Blood Mini kit. Blood was collected by leukapheresis, and PBMCs were isolated by Ficoll-Histopaque density gradient centrifugation and then cryopreserved in liquid nitrogen vapor phase. Points the paper makes about the study in general: Sampling was limited to blood, and TCR repertoires in tissue likely differ from TCR repertoires in blood. Because the study included only a small number of donors, the genetic and exposure-history diversity represented was limited. Based on pairwise subsampling, the degree of clonotype sharing among donors was expected to be affected by sequencing depth.

TCR CDR3 regions were amplified from genomic DNA by multiplex PCR using the deep immunoSEQ assay. Genomic DNA extracted from each cell subset was distributed evenly over all wells of several immunoSEQ 96-well plates, and each plate served as one replicate. For unsorted PBMC, about 300 ng genomic DNA, equal to 30,000 or so T cell genomes, was loaded into each replicate PCR. Ten immunoSEQ deep assay plates were used to sequence unsorted PBMC genomic DNA. Purified libraries were quantified with a Qubit 3.0 fluorometer, sized on a Bioanalyzer 2100, and re-quantified with the KAPA Library Quantification kit. A separate single-read 150-cycle Illumina NextSeq 550 flow cell was used to sequence each immunoSEQ 96-well plate. The published analysis was carried out like this. Because only junctional sequences without quality scores were contained in the immunoSEQ output, filtering matching that applied to full-length reads could not be performed. Sequences were annotated with PyIR, a Python wrapper for IgBLAST v1.9, using IMGT germline references to assign V/J genes and CDR3. Any read was removed if the V/J assignment was weak (E-value above 1e-6), the CDR3 was missing, or the read contained stop codons, out-of-frame junctions, or ambiguous translated residues. V3J clonotypes were defined as sequences sharing an identical inferred V gene, J gene, and CDR3 amino acid sequence. Percentage overlap between repertoires was calculated by dividing the number of shared unique clonotypes by the size of the smaller repertoire. Three approaches were used to assess repertoire richness: RTK rarefaction, the Chao1 estimator, and Recon v2.1 estimates of unobserved clonotypes. Sourced from immuneACCESS, this table was stored by TCRdb with only in-frame sequences that have V and J called. A share of the clones is absent; for the studies checked, an unresolved V gene accounts for under half, and the remainder has no known explanation. V, J and clone size are taken as reported in that table, and D and trimming were inferred from the DNA itself. Here the sample has some 490,000 clones; roughly 80% occur a single time. Of the sample, roughly 13% falls within the top ten clones.

The CDR3 adds up to 15 amino acids, both ends counted. The entry retains the CDR3 DNA only, 45 bases that are in frame from base 1. V lost 0 bases and J lost 1 base; the stretch between them is 10 bases long. CDR1 and CDR2 are read off the germline V gene as LGHNA and YNFKEQ. Sequencing input: PBMCs. This sequence originates from a woman in her 40s in good health. Some clones in this sample may be carry-over from other donors' samples. The receptor chain draws on TRBV4-2 and TRBJ2-7; confidence is insufficient to name the D gene. The CDR3 amino acid sequence is: CASSQEGDVSYEQYL. The nucleotide sequence is given as TGTGCCAGCAGCCAAGAAGGAGATGTATCCTACGAGCAGTACCTC.